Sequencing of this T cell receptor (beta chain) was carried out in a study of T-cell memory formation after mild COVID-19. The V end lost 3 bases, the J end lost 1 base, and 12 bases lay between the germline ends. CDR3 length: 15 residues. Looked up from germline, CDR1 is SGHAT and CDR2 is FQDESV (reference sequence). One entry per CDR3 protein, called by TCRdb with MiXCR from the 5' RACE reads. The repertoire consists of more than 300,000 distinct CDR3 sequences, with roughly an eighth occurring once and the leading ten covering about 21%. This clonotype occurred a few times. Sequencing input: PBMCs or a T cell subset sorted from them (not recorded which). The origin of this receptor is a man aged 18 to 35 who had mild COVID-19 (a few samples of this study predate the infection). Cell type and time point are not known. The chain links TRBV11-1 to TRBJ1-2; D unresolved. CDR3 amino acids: CASSFSLKDNYGYTF. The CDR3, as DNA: TGTGCCAGCAGCTTCTCGTTGAAGGATAACTATGGCTACACCTTC.